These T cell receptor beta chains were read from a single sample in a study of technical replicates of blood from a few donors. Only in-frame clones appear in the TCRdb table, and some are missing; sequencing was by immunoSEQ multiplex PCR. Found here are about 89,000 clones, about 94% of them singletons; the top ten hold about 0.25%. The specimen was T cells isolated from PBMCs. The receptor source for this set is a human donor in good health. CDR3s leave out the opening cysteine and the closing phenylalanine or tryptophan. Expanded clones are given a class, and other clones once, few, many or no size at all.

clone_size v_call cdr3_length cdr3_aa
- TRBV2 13 ASSEPGGNTGELF
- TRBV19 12 ASSIGVGGTEAF
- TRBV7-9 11 ASSLGRVEPQY
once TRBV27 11 ASRMVQGSEAF
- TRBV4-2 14 ASSQEAGGRLNEQF
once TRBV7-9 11 AIGTGGKDTQY
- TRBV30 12 AWGTSGSYNEQF
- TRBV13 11 ASSLRVDQPQH
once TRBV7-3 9 ASSFLHEQY
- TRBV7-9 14 ASSSGDSLSYNEQF
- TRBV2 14 ASSHPPSQGDYGYT
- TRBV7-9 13 ASSFGDLEAGELF
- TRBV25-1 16 ASSEWGTGVGSYNEQF
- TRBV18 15 ASSYSGTLSGTDTQY
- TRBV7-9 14 ASSLDGSGRRGEQY
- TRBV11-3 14 ASSLEGGQGYNEQF
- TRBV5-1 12 ASSLSGGTDTQY
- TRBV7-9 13 ASSPQGAPHEKLF
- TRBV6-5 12 ASSYPGSAYGYT
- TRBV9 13 ASSVAPLAYNEQF
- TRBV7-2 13 ASSSPGKLDVEQY
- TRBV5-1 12 ASSLALIADTQY
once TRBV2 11 ASSIGVATEAF
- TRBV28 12 ASSSGSINEKLF
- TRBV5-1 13 ASSWSGPSTDTQY
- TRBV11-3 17 ASSPWGTSGTKGGDTQY
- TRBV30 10 AWSVHGETQY
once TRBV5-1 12 ASSLGTSSHEQY
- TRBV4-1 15 ASSSLAGGRVTGELF
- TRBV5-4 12 ASSFGVGGNTIY
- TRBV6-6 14 ASSRQENRLYYGYT
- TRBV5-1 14 ASSLVGGEVGDTQY
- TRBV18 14 ASSPRLAGGRDEQY
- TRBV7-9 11 ASSPSSNSPLH
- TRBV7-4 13 ASSSRTSGKETQY
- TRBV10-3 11 AISPLAGNGYT
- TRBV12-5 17 ASGLVLGGGQSRDTEAF
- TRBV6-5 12 ASSYSTRHRGYT
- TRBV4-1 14 ASSQVTGFYNSPLH
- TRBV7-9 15 ASRAASGTEKNTEAF
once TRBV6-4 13 ASSDSGGRRDTQY
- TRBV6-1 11 ASSLGQNTEAF
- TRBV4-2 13 ASSHPQGVDAGYT
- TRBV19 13 AISKRGINTDTQY
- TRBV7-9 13 ASSPTRGTTDTQY
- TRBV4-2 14 ASISGDYSSTDTQY
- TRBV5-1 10 ASSFRGEKLF
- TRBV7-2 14 ASSFSLAGDKYEQY
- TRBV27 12 ASSLQGWNSPLH
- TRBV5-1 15 ASSFALAGVDTGELF
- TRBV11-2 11 ASSFPLLGASD
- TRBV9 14 ASSPKRRIVVSEQF
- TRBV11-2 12 ASSLEPTNTEAF
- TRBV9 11 ASRDRENSPLH
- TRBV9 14 ASSSSGHASTDTQY